The 22 T cell receptor beta chains below all came from one sample that was sequenced in a study of T cells in localized non-small cell lung cancer. Generated by immunoSEQ multiplex PCR, the TCRdb table keeps only in-frame clones and is missing some. The sample holds about 78,000 clones, approximately 85% seen once. Sequences were derived from peripheral blood, sampled before any cancer treatment. These receptors came from a man aged 40-75 years with stage I lung adenocarcinoma.

The chain employs TRBV9 and TRBJ1-2; the D is unclear. CDR1 is SGDLS and CDR2 is YYNGEE in the germline V gene. This CDR3 contains 14 residues. Between the trimmed V and J ends, which lost 7 bases and 0 bases, there was a span of 13 bases. CDR3 in DNA: TGTGCCAGCTCCGAATATGGGACTAACTATGGCTACACCTTC. It encodes CASSEYGTNYGYTF.

V is TRBV5-5 and J is TRBJ2-2, with D possibly TRBD2 on 6 matching bases. Germline V gene lookup returns CDR1 SGHKS and CDR2 YYEKEE (reference sequence). The germline V and J ends were trimmed by 2 bases and 4 bases, with 9 bases remaining between them. This CDR3 spans 14 amino acids. CDR3 coding DNA: TGTGCCAGCAGCTTCCTCGGGAGCACCGGGGAGCTGTTTTTT. Translated, it gives CASSFLGSTGELFF.

This clone appeared once. The chain has TRBV11-2 and TRBJ2-7; 9 bases are a match to TRBD2. The V gene's germline CDR1 is SGHAT and CDR2 FQNNGV. V was clipped by 4 bases and J by 7 bases; unmatched bases: 11. There are 15 residues in the CDR3. Written as DNA, the CDR3 is TGTGCCAGCAGCTCACCAGCGGGAGGACGTCAGGAGCAGTACTTC. Translating gives CASSSPAGGRQEQYF.

In its sample, this clone was seen a few times. CDR3 coding DNA: TGTGCCAGCAGGGGACTAGCGGGGGGAAGGTCTTACGAGCAGTACTTC. It yields the protein CASRGLAGGRSYEQYF. J is TRBJ2-7 and V is TRBV27, with 15 bases identical to TRBD2. The CDR3 is 16 amino acids. J gave up 4 bases and V 6 bases, and 7 bases lay outside the gene matches. Per the germline V gene, CDR1 is MNHEY and CDR2 is SMNVEV (reference sequence).

This clone was observed a single time. CDR3 sequence (DNA): TGTGCCAGCAGTTTATCTTTTTGGGGTAACTATGGCTACACCTTC. Its protein product is CASSLSFWGNYGYTF. The chain couples TRBV27 to TRBJ1-2; the D is unclear. In germline, CDR1 is MNHEY, CDR2 SMNVEV (reference sequence). V was pared by 0 bases and J by 1 base, with 9 bases between. The CDR3 has 15 amino acids.

The V gene is TRBV2, the J gene TRBJ2-2; D unresolved. The CDR3 extends over 14 amino acids. Germline CDR1 and CDR2: SNHLY and FYNNEI. The germline V and J ends were trimmed by 7 bases and 0 bases, with 9 bases remaining between them. CDR3 in amino acids: CASTYSANTGELFF. DNA for the CDR3: TGTGCCAGCACATACTCCGCGAACACCGGGGAGCTGTTTTTT.

The V and J genes are TRBV7-9 and TRBJ1-1; 10 nucleotides align to TRBD1. V lost 4 bases, J lost 4 bases, and 3 bases stayed unmatched. This CDR3 has 14 residues. The germline gives CDR1 SEHNR, CDR2 FQNEAQ (reference sequence). CDR3 DNA: TGTGCCAGCAGCTCTAGGACAGGGGGCACTGAAGCTTTCTTT. Translating gives CASSSRTGGTEAFF.

The chain combines TRBV5-1 with TRBJ1-2, with D hard to call. The ends were cut back, 0 bases at V and 4 bases at J, with 7 bases in the middle. Germline V gene sequence: CDR1 SGHRS, CDR2 YFSETQ. CDR3 size: 13 residues. Here the CDR3 reads CASSLEGGYGYTF. CDR3 sequence (DNA): TGCGCCAGCAGCTTGGAGGGTGGCTATGGCTACACCTTC.

The rearrangement uses TRBV5-1 and TRBJ2-1; no reliable D call. Trimming pared 0 bases from V and 1 base from J, leaving 11 bases between. Germline V lookup: CDR1 SGHRS, CDR2 YFSETQ. CDR3 length: 16 amino acids. As DNA, the CDR3 is TGCGCCAGCAGCTTGGGTACCACAGAGTCCTACAATGAGCAGTTCTTC. Protein product: CASSLGTTESYNEQFF.

The J gene is TRBJ2-7, the V gene TRBV21-1; the table's D call, TRBD2, was not checked against the DNA. TRBV21-1 is annotated as a pseudogene. The CDR3 consists of 13 residues. CDR3 residues: CASLSFPFYEQYF. The CDR3 bases are TGTGCCAGCTTGAGTTTTCCATTCTACGAGCAGTACTTC.

The chain carries TRBV9 and TRBJ2-7; D unclear. In germline, CDR1 is SGDLS, CDR2 YYNGEE. CDR3 size: 17 residues. Trimming took 0 bases from V and 0 from J, leaving 16 bases between them. The CDR3 region has the DNA TGTGCCAGCAGCGTAGGGGTAGGAGCCCCAAGCTCCTACGAGCAGTACTTC. As protein: CASSVGVGAPSSYEQYF.

This chain connects TRBV4-2 to TRBJ2-7; D not certain. The germline V gene has CDR1 LGHNA and CDR2 YNFKEQ. Between the trimmed V and J ends, which lost 0 bases and 6 bases, there was a span of 9 bases. This CDR3 has 13 amino acids. The CDR3 sequence: CASSQDRRSEQYF. DNA of the CDR3: TGTGCCAGCAGCCAAGATAGGCGGTCCGAGCAGTACTTC.

The V call is TRBV29-1, the J call TRBJ2-1; D not resolved. CDR1 is SQVTM and CDR2 is ANQGSEA in the germline V gene. V was cut by 8 bases and J by 6 bases, with 14 bases left in between. This CDR3 comprises 12 residues. The CDR3 sequence is CSYPGNVNEQFF. CDR3 DNA sequence: TGCAGCTACCCGGGTAACGTCAATGAGCAGTTCTTC.

This clone has a single count. The V call is TRBV30, the J call TRBJ1-1, with no clear D. Trimming stripped 8 bases from V and 1 base from J, with 8 bases between. The CDR3 sequence is 11 residues long. The germline CDR1 and CDR2 sequences are GTSNPN and SVGIG (reference sequence). The CDR3 region has the DNA TGTGCCAGCCAGCGGAACACTGAAGCTTTCTTT. It translates to CASQRNTEAFF.

The V and J genes are TRBV5-4 and TRBJ2-5, with 9 bases aligning to TRBD2. Germline CDR1 SGHNT, CDR2 YYREEE (reference sequence). With 4 bases clipped from V and 4 bases from J, the junction kept 8 bases outside the gene matches. The CDR3 consists of 15 residues. CDR3 DNA sequence: TGTGCCAGCAGCCCCGGGGCTAGCGGGGTAGAGACCCAGTACTTC. It specifies CASSPGASGVETQYF.

This clone was counted a few times. This chain links TRBV7-8 with TRBJ1-5; D unresolved. The CDR3 length is 15 residues. In germline, CDR1 is SGHVS, CDR2 FQNEAQ. V was pared by 5 bases and J by 0 bases, with 11 bases between. The CDR3 coding sequence is TGTGCCAGCAGCCGGCGAGCACTTAGCAATCAGCCCCAGCATTTT. Amino acids: CASSRRALSNQPQHF.

V gene TRBV30 combines with J gene TRBJ1-1; D perhaps matches TRBD1 (5 bases). Trimming shortened V by 3 bases and J by 5 bases, and 13 bases separated the two germline ends. The CDR3 totals 13 residues. Germline lookup yields CDR1 GTSNPN and CDR2 SVGIG (reference sequence). In nucleotides, the CDR3 is TGTGCCTGGAGCCCAGGGCCAGAAACTGAAGCTTTCTTT. Its protein is CAWSPGPETEAFF.

This clone was found once. This chain uses TRBV10-3 with TRBJ1-2; D is perhaps TRBD1 (5 bases). From germline, CDR1 is ENHRY and CDR2 SYGVKD. The CDR3 has 16 residues. V lost 3 bases and J lost 8, with 22 bases in between. In DNA form, the CDR3 reads TGTGCCATCAGTGACGAGCGGAGAACAGGCCATCTAGGCTACACCTTC. Encoded protein: CAISDERRTGHLGYTF.

The chain joins TRBV5-1 to TRBJ2-1; D gene ambiguous. With 0 bases removed from V and 6 bases from J, the gap between germline ends came to 16 bases. Germline CDR1 is SGHRS and CDR2 is YFSETQ. The CDR3 extends over 16 amino acids. The CDR3 is CASSLAGYSWGNEQFF. CDR3 DNA: TGCGCCAGCAGCTTGGCTGGGTACAGTTGGGGCAATGAGCAGTTCTTC.

V is TRBV28 and J is TRBJ2-3, with 8 bases lining up with TRBD2. The germline V gene has CDR1 MDHEN and CDR2 SYDVKM. Germline trimming cut 6 bases from V and 2 bases from J; bases unmatched to any gene: 7. The CDR3 loop spans 15 amino acids. The CDR3 nucleotides read TGTGCCAGCAGCTATACTAGCGGAAACACAGATACGCAGTATTTT. It translates to CASSYTSGNTDTQYF.

This sequence joins TRBV5-6 and TRBJ2-5; no clear D. The CDR3 totals 15 residues. The ends were cut back, 5 bases at V and 1 base at J, with 15 bases in the middle. Germline V lookup: CDR1 SGHDT, CDR2 YYEEEE. CDR3 loop: CASRGEYSLQETQYF. Written as DNA, the CDR3 is TGTGCCAGCAGGGGCGAATATAGCCTCCAAGAGACCCAGTACTTC. The entire variable domain, with the rest obtained from reference TRBV5-6 and TRBJ2-5, is as follows: DAGVTQSPTHLIKTRGQQVTLRCSPKSGHDTVSWYQQALGQGPQFIFQYYEEEERQRGNFPDRFSGHQFPNYSSELNVNALLLGDSALYLCASRGEYSLQETQYFGPGTRLLVL.

This sequence joins TRBV27 and TRBJ2-3; TRBD1 agrees at 9 bases. The CDR3 runs to 20 residues. Germline lookup yields CDR1 MNHEY and CDR2 SMNVEV (reference sequence). The ends lost 2 bases at V and 3 bases at J; junction bases unmatched: 18. CDR3 DNA sequence: TGTGCCAGCAGTTTACGGACAGGGGATACGGCGGTCCGAGGGACAGATACGCAGTATTTT. This translates into CASSLRTGDTAVRGTDTQYF.